This TCR beta chain is drawn from a study of T cells in Graves' hyperthyroidism and ophthalmopathy. Study findings and constraints: Through a model of 13 V-J features, ophthalmopathy was separated from stable hyperthyroidism.

This clonotype was seen many times. The target antigen is unknown. The CDR3 regions of TCR beta were amplified from RNA transcripts. An initial round of RT-PCR targeting the TCR CDR3 relied on the HTBI primer set. MiXCR, run by TCRdb on the multiplex PCR reads, gives a single entry per CDR3 protein. Of around 440,000 distinct CDR3 sequences in the sample, approximately 15% were seen once. CDR3 length: 15 residues. With V trimmed by 5 bases and J by 2 bases, 3 bases remained unmatched. The germline CDR1 and CDR2 sequences are SGHTA and FQGNSA. The specimen was blood. The J gene is TRBJ2-1, the V gene TRBV7-2; 10 bases align to TRBD1. The receptor's source is a woman aged 18-30 years with Graves' hyperthyroidism. DNA of the CDR3: TGTGCCAGCAGCGAAGGACAGGGGGCCTACAATGAGCAGTTCTTC. Protein sequence: CASSEGQGAYNEQFF.